This TCR beta chain was identified during a study of T cell repertoires in cytomegalovirus infection. As for the study in general: Public signatures in TCR beta pointed to CMV infection and matching HLA type. Study-level points and caveats: HLA-C-restricted CMV clonotypes gave the most frequent clonotype in two of eight donors. Cumulative frequency (of public TCR beta family members) identified carriers of CMV plus the relevant HLA.

This clonotype showed up just a few times. The antigen remains unidentified. MiXCR, applied by TCRdb to the reads, yields one record per CDR3 protein. The sample lists about 890,000 distinct CDR3 sequences; around 30% were seen once. The CDR3 consists of 16 residues. The V and J ends lost 4 bases and 2 bases, in that order; junction bases with no gene match: 10. CDR1 is SGHNT, CDR2 YYREEE, per germline (reference sequence). The rearrangement links TRBV5-4 to TRBJ2-7; 9 bases line up with TRBD1. The sequenced sample was cultured CD8+ T cells from PBMCs, obtained from culture after CMV antigen stimulation. This receptor was obtained from a human donor in good health (CMV status not recorded). Some clones in this sample may be carry-over from other donors' samples. CDR3 nucleotide sequence: TGTGCCAGCAGCCCCCCGACAGGGGGGGAGCCCTACGAGCAGTACTTC. Translated: CASSPPTGGEPYEQYF.